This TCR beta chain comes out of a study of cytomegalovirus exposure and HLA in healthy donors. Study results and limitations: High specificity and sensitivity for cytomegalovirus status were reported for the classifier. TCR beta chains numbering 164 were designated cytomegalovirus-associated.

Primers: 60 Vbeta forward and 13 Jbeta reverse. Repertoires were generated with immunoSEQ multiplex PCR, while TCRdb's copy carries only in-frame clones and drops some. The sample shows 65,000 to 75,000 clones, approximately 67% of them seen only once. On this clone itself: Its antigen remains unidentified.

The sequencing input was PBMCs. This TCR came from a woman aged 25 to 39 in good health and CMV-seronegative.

The DNA for the CDR3 is TGTGCCTGGAGTCCTGGTCCACCCGGTGAGCAGTTCTTC. Its translation: CAWSPGPPGEQFF. This rearrangement joins TRBV30 to TRBJ2-1; D is unclear. Germline CDR1 reads GTSNPN; CDR2 reads SVGIG (reference sequence). Trimming stripped 2 bases from V and 9 bases from J, with 14 bases between. This CDR3 is 13 amino acids long.